This TCR beta chain is drawn from a study of blood T cells in healthy people across ages (dated by TCRdb to about 2015). Regarding the study in general: In model experiments, template switching captured about one uniquely barcoded TCR beta cDNA molecule for every two T cells. The study measured age-related changes in TCR beta repertoire diversity using deep sequencing normalized with unique cDNA molecular identifiers. The donors were divided into four age groups: young (average around 17 years), middle-aged (approximately 41), aged (under 70) and long-lived (roughly 82). To avoid experimental bias, donors of different ages were distributed randomly across sequencing lanes. The study analyzed two additional independent replicas of 1 million unique cDNA reads from the same blood draw for two donors, one aged 18 to 30 and one aged 80 or older. Results and caveats for the whole study, not just this receptor: The percentage of naive T cells measured by flow cytometry correlated strongly with observed TCR beta diversity. Compared with the aged group, the long-lived group had more naive CD4+ T cells, fewer expanded clones and increased TCR diversity, suggesting age selection. Because the CMV infection status of the donors was unknown, age-related changes in expanded clonotypes may potentially have been confounded. Total diversity estimates from one million sequenced T cells were considered lower bounds and underestimates. As age increased, observed TCR beta diversity per million T cells dropped in a roughly linear way, and a significant reduction was already evident by age 40. Because profiling used bulk unsorted PBMCs, naive and antigen-experienced compartments could not be compared conclusively.

The V end gives up 4 bases and the J end 5 bases, leaving 5 bases in the junction not matched to a gene. Reading from cysteine to phenylalanine, the CDR3 counts 15 amino acids. Only the CDR3 part of the read is kept: 45 bases, read in frame from the first base. CDR1 and CDR2, per the germline V gene, are MNHEY and SVGAGI. Details on this clonotype: Its binding antigen is unknown. There are no base qualities to consult, and no much larger clone falls within one base.

Systemically healthy Caucasian individuals from Russia, about 38 in total and aged 6 to 90 years, were included as donors. Each donor gave about 10 milliliters of peripheral blood, drawn into EDTA-treated Vacutainer tubes. Ficoll-Paque density-gradient centrifugation was used to isolate PBMCs, with at least 6 million obtained per sample. Trizol reagent was used to extract total RNA from the PBMCs, yielding at least 5 micrograms per sample. Naive CD45RAhigh/CD27high T cell percentages were measured by flow cytometry on a PBMC aliquot from every donor. Libraries were built with 5' RACE. For sequencing, an Illumina HiSeq 2500 was employed. A second PCR of about 6 to 11 cycles was performed with a sample-barcoded 5' primer and a J-beta primer mix. A unique molecular identifier was introduced onto each TCR beta cDNA molecule by a template-switch 5' adaptor carrying 12 random nucleotides. At least 2.5 million CDR3-containing paired-end reads were obtained from each sample. First-strand cDNA was synthesized from all RNA with the Mint cDNA synthesis kit, primed by a TRBC-specific oligonucleotide. Following uracil-DNA glycosylase treatment, a first 18-cycle PCR with universal primers M1SS and BC2_uni_R was performed on all cDNA. The published analysis was carried out like this. For normalization, 1 million high-quality reads, each with a distinct molecular identifier, were randomly selected from each sample. Reads with shared molecular identifiers were discarded instead of being binned into consensus sequences. MiTCR, set to a Q25 quality threshold and the strictest error-elimination algorithm, was used for CDR3 identification, clonotype clustering and error correction. A nonparametric unseen species model with Euler transformation was used to estimate a lower bound on total TCR beta diversity. TCRdb trimmed public reads at Q25 via fastp, called clones via MiXCR and kept in-frame beta chains. A single entry per CDR3 protein holds the most common genes and DNA from its merged rows. The V and J calls reflect TCRdb's pipeline rather than the authors' work. The sample table records about 670,000 distinct CDR3 sequences; approximately 40% of these occur just once. Together, the top ten hold roughly 30% of the sample.

Material: blood. The source of this sequence is a man at least 80 years old in good health. The chain was built from TRBV6-5 and TRBJ2-5; TRBD2 agrees with 12 junctional bases. CDR3 protein: CASSLTTSGSETQYF. Here is the DNA: TGTGCCAGCAGTTTGACGACTAGCGGGAGTGAGACCCAGTACTTC.